This T cell receptor beta chain came from a study of Tregs in tolerant kidney transplant recipients. Whole-study results and caveats: No direct test of biological reproducibility was done here.

About this clone: The antigen remains undetermined. The missing CDR3 end, 3 residues past where the read stops, is filled in from the germline J gene.

Sequencing used immunoSEQ multiplex PCR; TCRdb keeps in-frame clones, though not all of them. This listing includes around 30,000 clones. The nonmyeloablative bone marrow transplants came from related graft donors, with transient mixed chimerism. Unstimulated regulatory T cells (CD4+CD25+CD127-), CD4+CD25- non-regulatory cells, CD4 and CD8 cells were FACS-sorted from thawed PBMCs. Germline CDR1 reads SNHLY; CDR2 reads FYNNEI. This CDR3 is 14 amino acids long. With 6 bases removed from V and 9 bases from J, the gap between germline ends came to 15 bases. The receptor was isolated from a human patient who received a combined kidney and bone marrow transplant. Some T cells may possibly be graft donor cells. The sample here was CD4+ T cells from blood (PBMCs), taken 24 months after the transplant. The chain combines TRBV2 with TRBJ1-6; TRBD1 might be the D (5 bases). CDR3 sequence reads: CASRSGLGSSPLHF. The covered CDR3 bases are TGTGCCAGCAGGTCGGGACTAGGTAGTTCACCC.